This TCR beta chain was profiled in a study of shared clonotypes between healthy human individuals. Study information: A couple of women and a few men aged 18 to 49 made up the donors. Study-level results: As a rule, naive subsets had a larger estimated richness than memory subsets. Of the naive CD4 clonotypes, about 5.4% were shared across several donors.

Method: immunoSEQ multiplex PCR; TCRdb's copy keeps in-frame clones and lacks some. The sample has 550,000 to 850,000 clones; just under 75% are singletons. The V and J ends lost 10 bases and 6 bases respectively, with 18 bases between them. The CDR3 spans 14 residues. Germline V CDR1 and CDR2: MDHEN, SYDVKM. Notes on this clone: Its target is not known.

The rearrangement uses TRBV28 and TRBJ2-2; D possibly matches TRBD1 or TRBD2 (6 bases each). This TCR derives from a woman in her 30s in good health. The sample comprised memory CD4+ T cells sorted from blood. Subset: CD45RA-negative fraction. This CDR3 reads CATAAMEGAGELFF. The CDR3 nucleotides are TGTGCCACCGCGGCTATGGAGGGGGCCGGGGAGCTGTTTTTT.